This TCR beta chain was recorded in a study of T-cell reconstitution after alpha-beta-depleted transplantation in children. The CDR3 has 16 residues. The germline V and J ends were trimmed by 0 bases and 5 bases, with 19 bases remaining between them. Germline assignment: CDR1 DFQATT and CDR2 SNEGSKA (reference sequence). In its sample, this clonotype was seen many times. For TCRbeta, the library was prepared with unique molecular identifiers. In TCRdb, the PCR reads were re-called with MiXCR into one record per CDR3 protein. The table has more than 400,000 distinct CDR3 sequences, approximately 42% seen once.

This receptor was obtained from a girl aged 2 to 9 with aplastic anemia, due to receive a stem cell transplant. The sample in question was PBMCs, obtained before TCRalphabeta/CD19-depleted stem cell transplant. The chain has TRBV20-1 and TRBJ2-5; D is undetermined. The CDR3 loop reads CSARDWSSSNIETQYF. CDR3 in DNA: TGCAGTGCTAGAGATTGGAGTAGCTCGAATATCGAGACCCAGTACTTC.